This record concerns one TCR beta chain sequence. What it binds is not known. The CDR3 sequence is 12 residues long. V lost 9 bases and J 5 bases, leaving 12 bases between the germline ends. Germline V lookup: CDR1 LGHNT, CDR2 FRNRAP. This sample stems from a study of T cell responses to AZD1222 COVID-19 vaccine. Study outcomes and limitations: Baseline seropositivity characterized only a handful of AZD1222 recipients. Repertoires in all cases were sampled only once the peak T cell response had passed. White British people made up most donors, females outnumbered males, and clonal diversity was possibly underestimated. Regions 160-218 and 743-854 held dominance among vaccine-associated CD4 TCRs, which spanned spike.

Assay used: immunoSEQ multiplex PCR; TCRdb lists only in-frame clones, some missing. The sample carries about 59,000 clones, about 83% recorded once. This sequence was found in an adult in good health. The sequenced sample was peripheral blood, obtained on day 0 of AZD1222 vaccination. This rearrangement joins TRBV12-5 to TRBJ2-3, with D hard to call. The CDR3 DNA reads TGTGCTAGCAGGCTCAGCGAAGATACGCAGTATTTT. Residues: CASRLSEDTQYF.